This TCR beta chain originates from a study of T cells in Graves' hyperthyroidism and ophthalmopathy. General study findings and limits: A 13 V-J signature model discriminated ophthalmopathy versus stable hyperthyroidism.

Over 18 months, lack of ophthalmopathy progression marked Graves' hyperthyroidism as stable. Those with hyperthyroidism were 18 to 65 years old, newly diagnosed, and ill for under 2 months. Remarks on this clonotype: Its target is not known.

There were TCR beta CDR3 regions amplified from RNA transcripts. The HTBI set primed first-round TCR CDR3 RT-PCR. TCRdb ran MiXCR on the multiplex PCR reads and lists one entry per CDR3 protein. Of just over 550,000 distinct CDR3 sequences in the sample, under 60% are singletons; the top ten hold about 8.2%. The CDR3 is 14 residues long. The V end was cut by 6 bases, the J end by 1 base, with 12 bases between. CDR1 is ENHRY and CDR2 is SYGVKD in the germline V gene. The rearrangement uses TRBV10-3 and TRBJ1-1, with D maybe TRBD1 (5 bases). Sequences were obtained from peripheral blood or thyroid tissue (not recorded which). The clonotype comes from a woman aged 18-30 years with Graves' hyperthyroidism. CDR3 nucleotides: TGTGCCATCAGGGACAAAGAGGGGAACACTGAAGCTTTCTTT. This translates into CAIRDKEGNTEAFF.